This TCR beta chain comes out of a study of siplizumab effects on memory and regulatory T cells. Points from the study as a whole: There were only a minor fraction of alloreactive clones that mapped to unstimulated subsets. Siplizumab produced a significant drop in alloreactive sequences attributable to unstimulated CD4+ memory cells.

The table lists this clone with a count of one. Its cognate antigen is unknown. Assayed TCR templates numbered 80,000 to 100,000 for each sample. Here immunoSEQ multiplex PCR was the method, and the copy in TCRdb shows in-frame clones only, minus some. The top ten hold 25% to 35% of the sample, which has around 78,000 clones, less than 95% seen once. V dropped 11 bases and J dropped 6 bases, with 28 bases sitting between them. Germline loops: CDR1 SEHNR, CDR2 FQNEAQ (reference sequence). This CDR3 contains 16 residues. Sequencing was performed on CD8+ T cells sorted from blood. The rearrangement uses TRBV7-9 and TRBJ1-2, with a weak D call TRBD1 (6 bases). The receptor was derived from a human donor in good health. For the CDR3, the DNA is TGTGCCGACGGCGAAGTCGGGTGGGCAGGGGACGATGGCTACACCTTC. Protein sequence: CADGEVGWAGDDGYTF. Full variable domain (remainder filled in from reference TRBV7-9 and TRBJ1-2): DTGVSQNPRHKITKRGQNVTFRCDPISEHNRLYWYRQTLGQGPEFLTYFQNEAQLEKSRLLSDRFSAERPKGSFSTLEIQRTEQGDSAMYLCADGEVGWAGDDGYTFGSGTRLTVV.